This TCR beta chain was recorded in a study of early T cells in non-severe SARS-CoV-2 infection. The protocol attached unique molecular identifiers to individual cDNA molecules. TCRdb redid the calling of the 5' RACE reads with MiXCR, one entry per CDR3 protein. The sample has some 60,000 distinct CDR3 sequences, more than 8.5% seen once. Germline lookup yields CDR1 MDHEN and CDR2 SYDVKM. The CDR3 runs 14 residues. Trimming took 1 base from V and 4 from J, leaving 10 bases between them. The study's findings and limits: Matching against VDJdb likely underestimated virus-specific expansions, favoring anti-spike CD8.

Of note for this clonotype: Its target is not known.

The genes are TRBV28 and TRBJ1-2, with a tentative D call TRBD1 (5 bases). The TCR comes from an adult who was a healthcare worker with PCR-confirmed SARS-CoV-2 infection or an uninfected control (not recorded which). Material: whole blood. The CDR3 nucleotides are TGTGCCAGCAGTTTATCAGGGCCCAGCTATGGCTACACCTTC. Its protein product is CASSLSGPSYGYTF.